The rows below give T cell receptor beta chains drawn from one sample of a study of early stage breast cancer tumors. The repertoire was sequenced with immunoSEQ multiplex PCR; TCRdb's copy has only in-frame clones and lacks some. The table includes about 21,000 clones, roughly three quarters detected once. The sequencing input was blood. The receptors were sampled from a person in their 60s with breast cancer. Both conserved end residues are part of each CDR3. Fields, in order: CDR3 protein, CDR3 DNA, J gene, V gene, D gene, clone size. D genes are given only for firm matches. Part of the rows lack a size; the others show once, few, many or a class for expanded clones.

CDR3: CASTLYTGEETQYF
DNA: TGTGCCAGCACCCTCTATACAGGGGAAGAGACCCAGTACTTC
J: TRBJ2-5
V: TRBV5-5
D: TRBD1
size: -

CDR3: CASSSESGGTEAFF
DNA: TGTGCCAGCTCATCCGAATCAGGAGGCACTGAAGCTTTCTTT
J: TRBJ1-1
V: TRBV18
D: -
size: -

CDR3: CASSSGIQETQYF
DNA: TGTGCCAGCAGCTCAGGGATACAAGAGACCCAGTACTTC
J: TRBJ2-5
V: TRBV11-2
D: -
size: -

CDR3: CAWSVTFYGRSASTDTQYF
DNA: TGTGCCTGGAGTGTTACCTTTTACGGGAGGAGCGCTAGCACAGATACGCAGTATTTT
J: TRBJ2-3
V: TRBV30
D: TRBD2
size: once

CDR3: CASSLAGRGGSYEQYF
DNA: TGTGCCAGCAGCTTAGCTGGCAGGGGTGGATCCTACGAGCAGTACTTC
J: TRBJ2-7
V: TRBV7-2
D: -
size: -

CDR3: CASMRATNEKLFF
DNA: TGTGCCAGTATGCGGGCGACTAATGAAAAACTGTTTTTT
J: TRBJ1-4
V: TRBV19
D: -
size: once

CDR3: CASSSRTGGRYEQYF
DNA: TGTGCCAGCAGTTCCCGGACAGGGGGAAGGTACGAGCAGTACTTC
J: TRBJ2-7
V: TRBV7-9
D: TRBD1
size: -

CDR3: CAWSVVREAFF
DNA: TGTGCCTGGAGTGTGGTCCGGGAAGCTTTCTTT
J: TRBJ1-1
V: TRBV30
D: -
size: -

CDR3: CASTRRLAGVSEQFF
DNA: TGTGCCAGCACTAGGAGGCTAGCGGGAGTTTCTGAGCAGTTCTTC
J: TRBJ2-1
V: TRBV27
D: TRBD2
size: -

CDR3: CSVEVGNYREKLFF
DNA: TGCAGCGTTGAAGTAGGAAATTACAGGGAAAAACTGTTTTTT
J: TRBJ1-4
V: TRBV29-1
D: -
size: once

CDR3: CASSPPLAGARNEQFF
DNA: TGTGCCAGCTCACCACCCCTAGCGGGGGCTCGGAATGAGCAGTTCTTC
J: TRBJ2-1
V: TRBV18
D: TRBD2
size: -

CDR3: CASEGGFDAEQFF
DNA: TGTGCCAGCGAGGGAGGGTTCGACGCTGAGCAGTTCTTC
J: TRBJ2-1
V: TRBV19
D: TRBD2
size: -

CDR3: CASSTEGGYEQYF
DNA: TGTGCCAGCAGCACAGAGGGGGGATACGAGCAGTACTTC
J: TRBJ2-7
V: TRBV6-5
D: -
size: -

CDR3: CATSRDRDSSNQPQHF
DNA: TGTGCCACCAGCAGAGACAGGGACTCTAGCAATCAGCCCCAGCATTTT
J: TRBJ1-5
V: TRBV15
D: -
size: -

CDR3: CASRGQGGGNTEAFF
DNA: TGTGCCAGCAGAGGACAGGGGGGTGGGAACACTGAAGCTTTCTTT
J: TRBJ1-1
V: TRBV6-5
D: TRBD1
size: -

CDR3: CASSLAGDQYEQYF
DNA: TGCGCCAGCAGCTTGGCGGGTGATCAGTACGAGCAGTACTTC
J: TRBJ2-7
V: TRBV5-1
D: -
size: few

CDR3: CASSGGYSNQPQHF
DNA: TGTGCCAGCAGTGGCGGGTATAGCAATCAGCCCCAGCATTTT
J: TRBJ1-5
V: TRBV6-5
D: -
size: -

CDR3: CASSVAENTGELFF
DNA: TGTGCCAGCTCGGTAGCGGAAAACACCGGGGAGCTGTTTTTT
J: TRBJ2-2
V: TRBV4-2
D: -
size: -

CDR3: CASSLMGGRVTDTQYF
DNA: TGTGCCAGCAGTTTAATGGGGGGGCGTGTAACAGATACGCAGTATTTT
J: TRBJ2-3
V: TRBV27
D: -
size: -

CDR3: CASSSQGRDTGELFF
DNA: TGTGCCAGCAGCTCCCAGGGTCGGGACACCGGGGAGCTGTTTTTT
J: TRBJ2-2
V: TRBV7-6
D: -
size: -

CDR3: CASRNQGASTGELFF
DNA: TGTGCCAGCAGGAACCAGGGGGCTAGCACCGGGGAGCTGTTTTTT
J: TRBJ2-2
V: TRBV6-1
D: TRBD1
size: -

CDR3: CASSERGGLGADTQYF
DNA: TGTGCCAGCAGTGAGCGTGGGGGGCTCGGGGCAGATACGCAGTATTTT
J: TRBJ2-3
V: TRBV6-4
D: -
size: -

CDR3: CASTNQGAKEQYF
DNA: TGTGCCAGCACCAATCAGGGGGCGAAGGAGCAGTACTTC
J: TRBJ2-7
V: TRBV11-2
D: TRBD1
size: -

CDR3: CASSFWTDYSPLHF
DNA: TGTGCCAGCAGCTTTTGGACGGATTATTCACCCCTCCACTTT
J: TRBJ1-6
V: TRBV5-5
D: -
size: few

CDR3: CASSLDLAGGNTEAFF
DNA: TGCGCCAGCAGCTTGGATTTGGCAGGAGGTAACACTGAAGCTTTCTTT
J: TRBJ1-1
V: TRBV5-1
D: -
size: -